The clone carrying this TCR beta chain was seen more than once but under ten times. Its antigen is unknown. TCR beta CDR3 sequences were amplified from RNA transcripts. Initially, a first-round RT-PCR of the TCR CDR3 employed the HTBI primer set. MiXCR was run by TCRdb on the multiplex PCR reads, yielding one entry per CDR3 protein. This repertoire shows hundreds of thousands of distinct CDR3 sequences, around 15% found once; its top ten account for about 10%. The junction had 8 bases not matched to a gene; V was cut back by 6 bases and J by 5 bases. Germline lookup yields CDR1 MNHNS and CDR2 SASEGT. The CDR3 sequence is 14 residues long. This sample is drawn from a study of T cells in Graves' hyperthyroidism and ophthalmopathy. Study-level findings and limits: With a median lead of approximately 6.4 months before onset, the model predicted ophthalmopathy. Most expanded thyroid clonotypes above 0.001 recurred in blood.

Patients aged 18 to 65 had newly diagnosed hyperthyroidism of under 2 months' duration. Under 12 ml fresh peripheral blood yielded the PBMCs. The V gene is TRBV6-1, the J gene TRBJ2-5, with 8 nucleotides matching TRBD1. The sequenced material came from blood. This TCR came from a woman aged 18-29 years with Graves' hyperthyroidism. CDR3 bases: TGTGCCAGCAGAACCGGGACAGGACGGGAGACCCAGTACTTC. Amino acid sequence: CASRTGTGRETQYF.